This TCR beta chain came from a study of glioma-infiltrating T cells. The wider study: Presurgical dexamethasone in glioma patients lasted six or fewer days. Study outcomes and limitations: Very few CDR3 sequences were shared between tissue and blood.

Trimming took 0 bases from V and 9 from J; bases not matched to a gene: 10. Germline assignment: CDR1 LGHNA and CDR2 YSLEER. The CDR3 totals 17 residues. The iRepertoire nested amplicon-rescue multiplex PCR amplified TCR alpha and beta CDR3s from RNA. TCRdb analysed the multiplex PCR reads with MiXCR anew, one entry per CDR3 protein. The sample has fewer than 500,000 distinct CDR3 sequences, roughly two fifths seen once; the top ten hold about 12%. With regard to this clonotype: Its antigen is not known.

This chain links TRBV4-3 with TRBJ2-1; TRBD2 agrees at 11 bases. The TCR was taken from a human donor with low-grade glioma or glioblastoma, undergoing nonglioma brain surgery, or in good health (not recorded which). Input material: glioma tissue, nonneoplastic brain tissue, or PBMCs (not recorded which). This CDR3 is CASSQETGTSGRSEQFF. CDR3 coding DNA: TGCGCCAGCAGCCAAGAGACCGGGACTAGCGGCAGAAGTGAGCAGTTCTTC.